A single sample gave rise to the 4 T cell receptor beta chains below, sequenced in a study of blood T cell repertoires in COVID-19. Profiled with immunoSEQ multiplex PCR; TCRdb holds only in-frame clones, not every one. This table holds about 150,000 clones, roughly nine tenths found once. The sequenced sample consisted of peripheral blood. The receptors come from a human donor in a cohort sampled during active COVID-19.

The chain recombines TRBV6-2 or TRBV6-3 with TRBJ2-6, with 8 positions matching TRBD1. CDR1 and CDR2 (germline): MNHEY, SVGEGT. The CDR3 spans 18 residues. V gave up 6 bases and J gave up 3 bases; unmatched junction bases: 13. CDR3 amino acids: CASSSPTGVSYGANVLTF. CDR3 DNA sequence: TGTGCCAGCAGCTCCCCGACAGGGGTGTCCTATGGGGCCAACGTCCTGACTTTC.

CDR3 sequence (DNA): TGTGCCAGCAGCCTGAACCCCCCCCCGCCCAGGGCCCCCCACGAGCAGTACTTC. Encoded protein: CASSLNPPPPRAPHEQYF. V and J are TRBV7-9 and TRBJ2-7; D might be TRBD1 (5 bases). Per germline, CDR1 SEHNR and CDR2 FQNEAQ (reference sequence). The germline V and J ends were trimmed by 5 bases and 5 bases, with 28 bases remaining between them. This CDR3 comprises 18 residues.

This chain joins TRBV4-2 and TRBJ2-2; TRBD2 aligns across 10 bases. The germline gives CDR1 LGHNA, CDR2 YNFKEQ. This CDR3 contains 17 residues. V lost 4 bases to trimming and J lost 6 bases; unmatched junction nucleotides: 11. Here the CDR3 DNA reads TGTGCCAGCAGCCTGGCCCTAGCGGGGGTTATGCCCGGGGAGCTGTTTTTT. It is translated as CASSLALAGVMPGELFF.

This clone was detected only once. The chain employs TRBV3-1 (or the pseudogene TRBV3-2) and TRBJ1-4; D perhaps matches TRBD1 (6 bases). This CDR3 contains 13 residues. Germline V gene data show CDR1 as LGHDT and CDR2 as YNNKEL (reference sequence). The V gene lost 3 bases and the J gene lost 7 bases, with 9 bases spanning the gap. The CDR3 sequence is CASSQGAGEKLFF. The CDR3, as DNA: TGTGCCAGCAGCCAGGGGGCGGGTGAAAAACTGTTTTTT.